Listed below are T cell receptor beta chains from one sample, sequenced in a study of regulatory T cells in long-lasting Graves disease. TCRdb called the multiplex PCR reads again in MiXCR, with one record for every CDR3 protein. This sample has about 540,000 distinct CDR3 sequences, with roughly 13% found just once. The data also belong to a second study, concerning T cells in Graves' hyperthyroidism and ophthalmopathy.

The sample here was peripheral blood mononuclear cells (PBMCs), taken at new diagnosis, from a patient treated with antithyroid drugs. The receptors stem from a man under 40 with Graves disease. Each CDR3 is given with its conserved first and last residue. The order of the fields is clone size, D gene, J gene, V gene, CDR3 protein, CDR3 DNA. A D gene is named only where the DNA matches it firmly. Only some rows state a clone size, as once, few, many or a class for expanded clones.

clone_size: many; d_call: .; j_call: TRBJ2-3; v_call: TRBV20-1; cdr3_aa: CSARGVTDTQYF; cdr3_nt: TGCAGTGCTAGAGGGGTTACAGATACGCAGTATTTT
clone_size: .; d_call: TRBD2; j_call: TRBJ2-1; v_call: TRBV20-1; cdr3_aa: CSARGLWEGLGNEQFF; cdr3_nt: TGCAGTGCTAGAGGATTGTGGGAGGGCCTAGGAAATGAGCAGTTCTTC
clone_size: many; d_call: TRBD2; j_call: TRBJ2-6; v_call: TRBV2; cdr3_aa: CASSVAGVVSGANVLTF; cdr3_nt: TGTGCCAGCAGCGTAGCGGGAGTGGTCTCTGGGGCCAACGTCCTGACTTTC
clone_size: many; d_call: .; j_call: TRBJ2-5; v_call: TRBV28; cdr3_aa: CASRSWGERWETQYF; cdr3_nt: TGTGCCAGCAGATCATGGGGGGAAAGGTGGGAGACCCAGTACTTC
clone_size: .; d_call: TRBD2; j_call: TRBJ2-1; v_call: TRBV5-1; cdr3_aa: CASHTELAELSNEQFF; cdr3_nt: TGCGCCAGCCACACTGAACTAGCGGAGTTGTCGAATGAGCAGTTCTTC
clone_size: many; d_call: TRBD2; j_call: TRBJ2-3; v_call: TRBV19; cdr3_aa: CASSPPSGRYTDTQYF; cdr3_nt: TGTGCCAGTAGTCCCCCTAGCGGGAGGTACACAGATACGCAGTATTTT
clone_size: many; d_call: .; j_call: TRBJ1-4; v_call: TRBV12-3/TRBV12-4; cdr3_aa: CASSLGGWGEKLFF; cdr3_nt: TGTGCCAGCAGTTTAGGGGGATGGGGTGAGAAACTGTTTTTT
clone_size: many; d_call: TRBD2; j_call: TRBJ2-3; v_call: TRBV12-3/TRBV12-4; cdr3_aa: CASSFGTSGKFYTQYF; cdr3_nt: TGTGCCAGCAGTTTCGGGACTAGCGGGAAATTTTATACGCAGTATTTT
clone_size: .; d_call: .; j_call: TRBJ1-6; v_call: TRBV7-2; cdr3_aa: CASSFSAGFLGSPLHF; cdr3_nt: TGTGCCAGCAGCTTTTCAGCGGGGTTTTTGGGTTCACCCCTCCACTTT
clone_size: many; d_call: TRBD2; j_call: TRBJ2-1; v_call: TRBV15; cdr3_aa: CATSRDRRLLAVSYNEQFF; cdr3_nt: TGTGCCACCAGCAGAGATCGGCGCCTACTAGCGGTGTCCTACAATGAGCAGTTCTTC
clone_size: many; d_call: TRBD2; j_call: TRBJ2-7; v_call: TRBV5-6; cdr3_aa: CASKMGTSGEPYF; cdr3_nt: TGTGCCAGCAAGATGGGGACTAGCGGGGAACCGTACTTC
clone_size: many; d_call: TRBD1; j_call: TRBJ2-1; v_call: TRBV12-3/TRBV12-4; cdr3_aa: CASSFPGTGAYNEQFF; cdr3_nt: TGTGCCAGCAGTTTTCCCGGGACAGGGGCCTACAATGAGCAGTTCTTC
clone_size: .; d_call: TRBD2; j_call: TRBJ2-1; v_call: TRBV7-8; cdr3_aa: CASSLHYLAGAYNEQFF; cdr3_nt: TGTGCCAGCAGCCTCCACTACCTAGCGGGAGCATACAATGAGCAGTTCTTC
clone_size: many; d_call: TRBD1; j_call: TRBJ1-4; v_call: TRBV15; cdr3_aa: CATGGQGAWEKLFF; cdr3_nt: TGTGCCACCGGGGGACAGGGGGCCTGGGAAAAACTGTTTTTT
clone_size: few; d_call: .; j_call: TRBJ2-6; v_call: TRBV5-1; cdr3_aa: CASSPWTDTPSGANVLTF; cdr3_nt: TGCGCCAGCAGCCCGTGGACAGATACTCCCTCTGGGGCCAACGTCCTGACTTTC
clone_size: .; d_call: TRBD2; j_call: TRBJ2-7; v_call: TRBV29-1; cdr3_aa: CSVAPSRGVVSGQYF; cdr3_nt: TGCAGCGTGGCCCCTTCGCGGGGGGTGGTGTCCGGGCAGTACTTC
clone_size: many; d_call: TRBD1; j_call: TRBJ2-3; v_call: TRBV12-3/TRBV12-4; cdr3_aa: CASSFDRGGDTQYF; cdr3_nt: TGTGCCAGCAGTTTTGACAGGGGTGGAGATACGCAGTATTTT